Listed below are T cell receptor beta chains from one sample, sequenced in a study of OX40 agonist ivuxolimab in advanced cancers. The data were produced by immunoSEQ multiplex PCR, yet TCRdb's version contains in-frame clones alone and is incomplete. The repertoire holds 55,000 to 70,000 clones, with roughly nine tenths as singletons. This specimen consisted of CD4+ or CD8+ T cells sorted from blood, obtained in a trial of the OX40 agonist ivuxolimab. All receptors derive from an adult with an advanced solid tumor such as melanoma, head and neck, liver or kidney cancer. Each CDR3 is given with its conserved first and last residue. Each record gives: J gene, D gene, V gene, clone size, CDR3 protein, CDR3 DNA. D genes are given only for firm matches. Clone size appears in some rows only: once, few, many, or a class for an expanded clone.

>TRBJ2-3|TRBD2|TRBV7-9|NA
CASSSAGGLTDTQYF
TGTGCCAGCAGCTCGGCGGGGGGCCTCACAGATACGCAGTATTTT
>TRBJ1-1|NA|TRBV20-1|NA
CSAVKDFEAFF
TGCAGTGCTGTGAAGGATTTTGAAGCTTTCTTT
>TRBJ2-7|TRBD1|TRBV30|NA
CAWRDPGGREQYF
TGTGCCTGGAGAGATCCAGGGGGCCGCGAGCAGTACTTC
>TRBJ1-6|TRBD1|TRBV4-2|NA
CASSQGDSSSPLHF
TGTGCCAGCAGCCAAGGGGACAGTTCCTCACCCCTCCACTTT
>TRBJ1-1|NA|TRBV19|few
CASSIDGFTEAFF
TGTGCCAGTAGTATAGACGGTTTCACTGAAGCTTTCTTT
>TRBJ2-2|NA|TRBV7-2|NA
CASSSQVPGELFF
TGTGCCAGCAGCTCTCAGGTACCTGGGGAGCTGTTTTTT
>TRBJ2-7|NA|TRBV18|NA
CASSLTGPNPYEQYF
TGTGCCAGCTCCCTAACAGGGCCGAACCCCTACGAGCAGTACTTC
>TRBJ1-6|NA|TRBV5-3|NA
CARSRRQGVNSPLHF
TGTGCCAGAAGCCGAAGACAAGGAGTCAATTCACCCCTCCACTTT
>TRBJ1-2|NA|TRBV19|NA
CASRSGQTNYGYTF
TGTGCCAGTAGGTCAGGGCAGACAAACTATGGCTACACCTTC
>TRBJ2-7|TRBD1|TRBV11-2|NA
CASTQTQGDNEQYF
TGTGCCAGCACCCAGACCCAGGGGGACAACGAGCAGTACTTC
>TRBJ2-1|NA|TRBV19|NA
CASSIAGGLGEQFF
TGTGCCAGTAGTATAGCCGGGGGGCTGGGTGAGCAGTTCTTC
>TRBJ1-2|TRBD1|TRBV6-1|NA
CASRARDRGADGYTF
TGTGCCAGCAGAGCCCGGGACAGGGGGGCTGATGGCTACACCTTC
>TRBJ2-1|TRBD1|TRBV5-4|NA
CASSGTGYNEQFF
TGTGCCAGCAGCGGGACAGGTTACAATGAGCAGTTCTTC
>TRBJ1-1|TRBD1|TRBV2|NA
CASNKRQGDLNTEAFF
TGTGCCAGCAACAAACGACAGGGGGATTTGAACACTGAAGCTTTCTTT
>TRBJ2-7|TRBD2|TRBV5-4|NA
CASSVAGIGLEQYF
TGTGCCAGCAGCGTAGCGGGGATCGGCCTCGAGCAGTACTTC
>TRBJ2-2|NA|TRBV7-7|NA
CASSLDREGTGELFF
TGTGCCAGCAGCTTAGACAGGGAGGGCACCGGGGAGCTGTTTTTT
>TRBJ1-4|TRBD1|TRBV30|once
CAWTGLIPGTGGTGNEKLFF
TGTGCCTGGACCGGCCTCATCCCCGGGACAGGGGGGACTGGAAATGAAAAACTGTTTTTT
>TRBJ1-2|TRBD1|TRBV2|NA
CASSEGDRGHGYTF
TGTGCCAGCAGTGAAGGCGACAGGGGGCACGGCTACACCTTC
>TRBJ2-3|TRBD2|TRBV5-1|NA
CASSLAVSGGSTDTQYF
TGCGCCAGCAGCTTGGCCGTGAGCGGGGGAAGCACAGATACGCAGTATTTT
>TRBJ1-1|NA|TRBV18|NA
CASSPSRPLNTEAFF
TGTGCCAGCTCACCATCGAGACCGCTGAACACTGAAGCTTTCTTT
>TRBJ1-1|NA|TRBV7-9|once
CASSLQGENTEAFF
TGTGCCAGCAGCTTACAGGGCGAGAACACTGAAGCTTTCTTT
>TRBJ2-5|NA|TRBV7-6|NA
CASSLGASAYSLGETQYF
TGTGCCAGCAGCTTAGGAGCATCCGCCTACTCCTTGGGGGAGACCCAGTACTTC
>TRBJ1-2|NA|TRBV19|NA
CASNLDRLGGYTF
TGTGCCAGTAACCTTGACAGGTTGGGCGGCTACACCTTC
>TRBJ1-1|NA|TRBV4-1|NA
CASSPRLINTEAFF
TGCGCCAGCAGCCCGAGACTGATAAACACTGAAGCTTTCTTT
>TRBJ1-1|NA|TRBV5-4|once
CASSLALGSEAFF
TGTGCCAGCAGCTTGGCCTTAGGCAGCGAAGCTTTCTTT
>TRBJ2-2|TRBD2|TRBV5-1|NA
CASSNPGTSGGNTGELFF
TGCGCCAGCAGCAACCCCGGGACTAGCGGGGGGAACACCGGGGAGCTGTTTTTT
>TRBJ1-1|NA|TRBV10-3|NA
CAISESSVTEAFF
TGTGCCATCAGTGAGTCGTCCGTTACTGAAGCTTTCTTT
>TRBJ2-2|NA|TRBV5-8|NA
CASSLNRVTGELFF
TGTGCCAGCAGCTTAAATCGGGTTACCGGGGAGCTGTTTTTT
>TRBJ1-5|NA|TRBV18|NA
CASSPVTDSNQPQHF
TGTGCCAGCTCACCAGTGACAGATAGCAATCAGCCCCAGCATTTT
>TRBJ1-2|TRBD1|TRBV6-1|NA
CASSESQGVRGYTF
TGTGCCAGCAGTGAATCACAGGGGGTCCGCGGCTACACCTTC
>TRBJ1-5|NA|TRBV6-4|NA
CASSDRNQPQHF
TGTGCCAGCAGTGACAGGAATCAGCCCCAGCATTTT
>TRBJ1-5|NA|TRBV6-1|NA
CASSEVGNQPQHF
TGTGCCAGCAGTGAAGTGGGGAATCAGCCCCAGCATTTT
>TRBJ2-2|NA|TRBV7-8|NA
CASRREMNTGELFF
TGTGCCAGCCGCAGAGAGATGAACACCGGGGAGCTGTTTTTT
>TRBJ1-5|NA|TRBV2|NA
CASSESGEVQPQHF
TGTGCCAGCAGTGAATCAGGGGAAGTACAGCCCCAGCATTTT
>TRBJ1-5|TRBD1|TRBV23-1|NA
CASSQSRRGTARNQPQHF
TGCGCCAGCAGTCAATCCAGGCGCGGGACAGCACGCAATCAGCCCCAGCATTTT
>TRBJ1-2|NA|TRBV14|NA
CASSQRPRANYGYTF
TGTGCCAGCAGCCAACGACCCAGGGCGAACTATGGCTACACCTTC
>TRBJ2-3|NA|TRBV12-2|NA
CASRPVRCSSSTDTQYF
TGTGCAAGTCGCCCCGTCCGGTGCAGTTCTAGCACAGATACGCAGTATTTT
>TRBJ1-2|TRBD1|TRBV6-5|NA
CASSYSSTGAYGYTF
TGTGCCAGCAGTTACTCCTCCACAGGGGCCTATGGCTACACCTTC
>TRBJ1-1|TRBD1|TRBV5-6|NA
CASSLAGGALTEAFF
TGTGCCAGCAGCTTGGCAGGGGGCGCGCTCACTGAAGCTTTCTTT
>TRBJ1-2|NA|TRBV6-6|NA
CASSYSTQTNYGYTF
TGTGCCAGCAGTTACTCGACGCAGACTAACTATGGCTACACCTTC
>TRBJ1-1|NA|TRBV5-1|NA
CASSLEGGRNTEAFF
TGCGCCAGCAGCTTGGAGGGGGGGCGGAACACTGAAGCTTTCTTT
>TRBJ1-5|NA|TRBV19|few
CASSTHKQGRNQPQHF
TGTGCCAGTAGTACCCACAAACAGGGAAGGAATCAGCCCCAGCATTTT
>TRBJ1-2|NA|TRBV4-1|NA
CASRRTGTLEGYTF
TGCGCCAGCAGGAGAACCGGGACATTGGAGGGCTACACCTTC
>TRBJ1-2|NA|TRBV28|NA
CATWGEVGGYTF
TGTGCCACCTGGGGGGAGGTGGGTGGCTACACCTTC
>TRBJ2-2|TRBD1|TRBV29-1|NA
CSASGGAAGELFF
TGCAGCGCTTCAGGGGGCGCCGCCGGGGAGCTGTTTTTT
>TRBJ2-5|NA|TRBV10-2|NA
CASSVVQRETQYF
TGCGCCAGCAGTGTGGTCCAGCGGGAGACCCAGTACTTC
>TRBJ1-3|TRBD1|TRBV7-9|NA
CASSLGRGLYSGNTIYF
TGTGCCAGCAGCTTAGGCAGGGGGCTTTACTCTGGAAACACCATATATTTT
>TRBJ1-1|NA|TRBV7-9|NA
CASSLEGRPWGEAFF
TGTGCCAGCAGCTTAGAAGGTCGGCCCTGGGGAGAAGCTTTCTTT
>TRBJ2-5|TRBD1|TRBV6-1|NA
CASSEGQGQQETQYF
TGTGCCAGCAGTGAGGGACAGGGGCAACAAGAGACCCAGTACTTC
>TRBJ2-5|TRBD1|TRBV18|NA
CASSQGQGETQYF
TGTGCCAGCTCACAGGGACAGGGAGAGACCCAGTACTTC
>TRBJ1-5|NA|TRBV10-3|NA
CAISDQVNQPQHF
TGTGCCATCAGTGACCAGGTCAATCAGCCCCAGCATTTT
>TRBJ1-4|NA|TRBV18|NA
CASSPPGRENEKLFF
TGTGCCAGCTCACCACCGGGACGTGAGAATGAAAAACTGTTTTTT
>TRBJ2-1|NA|TRBV11-3|NA
CASSSARAREQFF
TGTGCCAGCAGCTCCGCGCGAGCCCGGGAGCAGTTCTTC
>TRBJ2-5|NA|TRBV2|NA
CASSLSGQETQYF
TGTGCCAGCAGTCTCAGCGGTCAAGAGACCCAGTACTTC
>TRBJ2-5|TRBD1|TRBV4-1|NA
CASSQEAIGRTGVRETQYF
TGCGCCAGCAGCCAAGAGGCCATCGGAAGGACAGGGGTCCGAGAGACCCAGTACTTC
>TRBJ1-5|NA|TRBV19|NA
CASSRYSSNQPQHF
TGTGCCAGTAGTAGGTACAGTAGCAATCAGCCCCAGCATTTT
>TRBJ1-5|NA|TRBV15|NA
CATHPGTLSNQPQHF
TGTGCCACCCACCCAGGGACACTTAGCAATCAGCCCCAGCATTTT
>TRBJ1-2|NA|TRBV7-9|NA
CASSPRTDGYTF
TGTGCCAGCAGCCCCCGGACTGATGGCTACACCTTC